The text below deals with one TCR beta chain. Its specificity is unknown. The data stem from a study of T cells in Graves' hyperthyroidism and ophthalmopathy. Overall study findings and caveats: Ophthalmopathy cases were set apart from stable hyperthyroidism by a 13 V-J model.

CDR3 size: 15 residues. The junction had 8 bases not matched to a gene; V was cut back by 4 bases and J by 7 bases. The germline gives CDR1 MNHEY, CDR2 SVGAGI. The CDR3 regions of TCR beta were amplified from RNA transcripts. When the TCR CDR3 underwent first-round RT-PCR, the HTBI primer set was used. TCRdb reprocessed the multiplex PCR reads via MiXCR and lists one record per CDR3 protein. The data show about 580,000 distinct CDR3 sequences, 35% to 55% seen once. Patients aged 18 to 65 with hyperthyroidism were newly diagnosed, with duration under 2 months. The clonotype was recovered from a woman aged 18 to 35 with Graves' hyperthyroidism. V gene TRBV6-5 combines with J gene TRBJ2-7, with 12 bases identical to TRBD2. Sequencing was carried out using peripheral blood or thyroid tissue (not recorded which). This chain's CDR3 is CASSLRTSGRREQYF. Written as DNA, the CDR3 is TGTGCCAGCAGTTTACGTACTAGCGGGAGGCGGGAGCAGTACTTC.